Listed here are 8 T cell receptor beta chains from one sample, sequenced in a study of shared clonotypes between healthy human individuals. TCRdb's copy holds only in-frame clones and misses some; the assay was immunoSEQ multiplex PCR. This sample yields 640,000 or so clones, of which around 72% are seen a single time; under 2% belongs to the top ten. Material: memory CD4+ T cells sorted from blood. Specified subset: CD45RA-negative fraction. Receptors originate from a woman aged 30 to 39 in good health.

The chain joins TRBV29-1 to TRBJ2-5, with D possibly being TRBD2 (5 bases). Germline V lookup: CDR1 SQVTM, CDR2 ANQGSEA. V gave up 2 bases and J gave up 6 bases, with 13 bases separating them. This CDR3 is built from 13 residues. The CDR3 sequence is CSVEINGEQTQYF. In nucleotides, the CDR3 is TGCAGCGTTGAAATTAATGGGGAGCAGACCCAGTACTTC.

DNA of the CDR3: TGTGCCAGCTCACCACCGGTGGCTGGGAACACTGAAGCTTTCTTT. The encoded protein is CASSPPVAGNTEAFF. This rearrangement joins TRBV18 to TRBJ1-1; D call uncertain. Trimming cost V 0 bases and J 1 base, with 9 bases left between them. Per germline, CDR1 KGHSH and CDR2 LQKENI. CDR3 length: 15 residues.

A remark on this clone: Other DNA sequences of this sample code for an identical CDR3. This chain uses TRBV5-1 with TRBJ2-7; 9 nucleotides match TRBD2. Germline-derived CDR1 and CDR2 are SGHRS and YFSETQ. V shed 5 bases and J 4 bases; nucleotides not matched to a gene: 4. The CDR3 has 13 residues. This chain's CDR3 is CASRLAGVYEQYF. In DNA, the CDR3 is TGCGCCAGCAGGTTAGCGGGAGTGTACGAGCAGTACTTC.

This clone appeared many times. CDR3 nucleotides: TGCGCCAGCAGCTTCAGGGGGCGGCCCTACGAGCAGTACTTC. It codes for CASSFRGRPYEQYF. This chain links TRBV5-1 with TRBJ2-7, with 8 bases aligning to TRBD1. V shed 2 bases and J 2 bases; nucleotides not matched to a gene: 3. Looked up from germline, CDR1 is SGHRS and CDR2 is YFSETQ. This CDR3 is 14 amino acids long. Drawing the rest from reference TRBV5-1 and TRBJ2-7, the complete variable domain is KAGVTQTPRYLIKTRGQQVTLSCSPISGHRSVSWYQQTPGQGLQFLFEYFSETQRNKGNFPGRFSGRQFSNSRSEMNVSTLELGDSALYLCASSFRGRPYEQYFGPGTRLTVT.

In its sample, this clone was seen once. The chain has TRBV7-3 and TRBJ1-2; tentatively, D is TRBD1 (5 bases). Germline V gene sequence: CDR1 SGHTA, CDR2 FQGTGA. V was clipped by 0 bases and J by 8 bases, with 10 bases between them. The CDR3 covers 13 residues. The CDR3 DNA sequence: TGTGCCAGCAGCTTAACCAGGGATCAAGGCTACACCTTC. This sequence encodes CASSLTRDQGYTF. Full variable domain (remainder filled in from reference TRBV7-3 and TRBJ1-2): GAGVSQTPSNKVTEKGKYVELRCDPISGHTALYWYRQSLGQGPEFLIYFQGTGAADDSGLPNDRFFAVRPEGSVSTLKIQRTERGDSAVYLCASSLTRDQGYTFGSGTRLTVV.

The chain joins TRBV19 to TRBJ1-4; D may be TRBD1 (6 bases). CDR3 length: 14 amino acids. V lost 8 bases, J lost 4 bases, and 14 bases lay in between. CDR1 LNHDA and CDR2 SQIVND come from the germline V gene (reference sequence). The CDR3 here is CASAQGRDNEKLFF. CDR3 sequence (DNA): TGTGCCAGTGCCCAGGGGAGAGATAATGAAAAACTGTTTTTT. Supplemented by reference TRBV19 and TRBJ1-4, the full variable domain reads DGGITQSPKYLFRKEGQNVTLSCEQNLNHDAMYWYRQDPGQGLRLIYYSQIVNDFQKGDIAEGYSVSREKKESFPLTVTSAQKNPTAFYLCASAQGRDNEKLFFGSGTQLSVL.

The rearrangement links TRBV6-5 to TRBJ2-7; D uncertain. CDR3 length: 14 amino acids. Per germline, CDR1 MNHEY and CDR2 SVGAGI. Trimming stripped 2 bases from V and 1 base from J, with 9 bases between. The DNA for the CDR3 is TGTGCCAGCAGTTACGAGAAGGATTCCTACGAGCAGTACTTC. This sequence encodes CASSYEKDSYEQYF.

V and J are TRBV27 and TRBJ2-1; D might be TRBD2 (6 bases). V lost 0 bases and J 13 bases, leaving 16 bases between the germline ends. The CDR3 is made up of 14 amino acids. CDR1 MNHEY and CDR2 SMNVEV come from the germline V gene (reference sequence). CDR3 nucleotide sequence: TGTGCCAGCAGTTTATCTGGCAGCGGAGGGCGACAGTTCTTC. It codes for CASSLSGSGGRQFF.